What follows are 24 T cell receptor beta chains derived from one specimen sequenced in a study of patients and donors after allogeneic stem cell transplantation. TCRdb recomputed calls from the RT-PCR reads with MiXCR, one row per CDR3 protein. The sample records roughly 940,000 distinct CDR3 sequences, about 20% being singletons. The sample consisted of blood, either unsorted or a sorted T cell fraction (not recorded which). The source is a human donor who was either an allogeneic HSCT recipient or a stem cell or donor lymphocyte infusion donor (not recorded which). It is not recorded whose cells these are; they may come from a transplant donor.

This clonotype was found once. The CDR3 sequence is CATSERQGGHSGNTIYF. The CDR3 bases are TGTGCCACCAGCGAAAGACAGGGCGGACACTCTGGAAACACCATATATTTT. The chain employs TRBV15 and TRBJ1-3; 7 positions match TRBD1. The CDR3 sequence is 17 residues long. The V gene end was trimmed by 5 bases and the J gene end by 0 bases; junction bases not matched to a gene: 10. In germline, CDR1 is LNHNV, CDR2 YYDKDF (reference sequence).

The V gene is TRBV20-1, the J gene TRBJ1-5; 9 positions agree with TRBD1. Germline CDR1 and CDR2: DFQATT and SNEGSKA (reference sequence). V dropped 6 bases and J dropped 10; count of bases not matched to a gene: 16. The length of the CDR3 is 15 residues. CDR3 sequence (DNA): TGCAGTGCCCAAGGACCGGGACAGGGAGAAGGCCCCCAGCATTTT. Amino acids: CSAQGPGQGEGPQHF.

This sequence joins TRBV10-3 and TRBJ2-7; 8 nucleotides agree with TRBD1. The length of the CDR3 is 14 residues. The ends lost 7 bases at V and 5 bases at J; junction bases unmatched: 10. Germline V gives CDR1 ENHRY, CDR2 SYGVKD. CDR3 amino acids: CAITADRGSHEQYF. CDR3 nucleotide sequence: TGTGCCATCACCGCCGACAGGGGTTCCCACGAGCAGTACTTC.

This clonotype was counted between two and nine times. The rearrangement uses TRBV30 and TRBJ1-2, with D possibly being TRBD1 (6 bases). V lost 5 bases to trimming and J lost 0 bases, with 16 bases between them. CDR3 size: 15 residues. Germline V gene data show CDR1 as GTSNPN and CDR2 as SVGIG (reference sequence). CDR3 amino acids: CAWGYLDRSNYGYTF. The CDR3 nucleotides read TGTGCCTGGGGATATCTCGACAGGTCTAACTATGGCTACACCTTC.

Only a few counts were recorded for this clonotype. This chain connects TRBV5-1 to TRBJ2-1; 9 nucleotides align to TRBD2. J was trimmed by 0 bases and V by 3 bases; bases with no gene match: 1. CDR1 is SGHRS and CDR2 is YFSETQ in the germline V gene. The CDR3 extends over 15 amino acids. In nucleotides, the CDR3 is TGCGCCAGCAGCTGGACTAGCGCCTCCTACAATGAGCAGTTCTTC. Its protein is CASSWTSASYNEQFF.

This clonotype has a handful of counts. The CDR3 loop reads CSASKGSLAHNEQFF. DNA of the CDR3: TGCAGTGCTAGCAAAGGGAGCCTAGCCCACAATGAGCAGTTCTTC. V and J are TRBV20-1 and TRBJ2-1; the D gene is possibly TRBD2 (5 bases). CDR3 size: 15 residues. Germline CDR1 and CDR2: DFQATT and SNEGSKA (reference sequence). The ends were cut back, 3 bases at V and 5 bases at J, with 17 bases in the middle.

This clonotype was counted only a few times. As DNA, the CDR3 is TGCGCCAGCAGCCAAGAAGGCAAAGATACGCAGTATTTT. As protein: CASSQEGKDTQYF. The gene calls are TRBV4-1 and TRBJ2-3, with D uncertain. From germline, CDR1 is MGHRA and CDR2 YSYEKL. The V end lost 0 bases, the J end lost 5 bases, and 6 bases lay between the germline ends. CDR3 length: 13 residues.

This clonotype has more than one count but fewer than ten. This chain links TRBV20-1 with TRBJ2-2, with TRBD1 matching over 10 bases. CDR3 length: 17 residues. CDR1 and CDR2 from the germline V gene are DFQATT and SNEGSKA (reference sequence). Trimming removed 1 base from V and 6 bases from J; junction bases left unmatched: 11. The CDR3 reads CSARGQTGGARAGELFF. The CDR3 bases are TGCAGTGCTAGAGGACAGACAGGGGGCGCCAGGGCCGGGGAGCTGTTTTTT.

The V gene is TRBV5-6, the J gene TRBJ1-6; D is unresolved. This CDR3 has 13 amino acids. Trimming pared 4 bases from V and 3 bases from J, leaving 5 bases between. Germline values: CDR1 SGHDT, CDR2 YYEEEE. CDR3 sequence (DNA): TGTGCCAGCAGCCCGAACTATAATTCACCCCTCCACTTT. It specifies CASSPNYNSPLHF.

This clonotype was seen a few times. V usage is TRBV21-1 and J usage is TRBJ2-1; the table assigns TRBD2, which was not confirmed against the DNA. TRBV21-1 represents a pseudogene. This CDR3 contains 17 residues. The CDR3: CASSKEKDPADYNEQFF. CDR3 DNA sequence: TGTGCCAGCAGCAAAGAAAAAGATCCAGCGGACTACAATGAGCAGTTCTTC.

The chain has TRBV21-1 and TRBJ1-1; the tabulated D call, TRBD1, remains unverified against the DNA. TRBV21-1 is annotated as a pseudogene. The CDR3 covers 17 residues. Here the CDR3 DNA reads TGTGCCAGCAGCAAACAGGGGAGTAGGTCGGTGAACACTGAAGCTTTCTTT. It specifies CASSKQGSRSVNTEAFF.

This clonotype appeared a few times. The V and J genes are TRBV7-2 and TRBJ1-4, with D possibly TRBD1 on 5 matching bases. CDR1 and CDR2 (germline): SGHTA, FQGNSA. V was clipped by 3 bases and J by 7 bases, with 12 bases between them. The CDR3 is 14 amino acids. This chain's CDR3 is CASSFGLRGEKLFF. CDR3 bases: TGTGCCAGCAGCTTTGGGCTGAGGGGTGAAAAACTGTTTTTT.

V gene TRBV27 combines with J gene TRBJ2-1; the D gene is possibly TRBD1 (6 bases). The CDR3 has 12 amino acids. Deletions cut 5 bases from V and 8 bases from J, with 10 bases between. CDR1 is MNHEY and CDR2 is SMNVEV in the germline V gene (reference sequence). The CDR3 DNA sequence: TGTGCCAGCAGTAACAGGGTTGATGAGCAGTTCTTC. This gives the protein CASSNRVDEQFF.

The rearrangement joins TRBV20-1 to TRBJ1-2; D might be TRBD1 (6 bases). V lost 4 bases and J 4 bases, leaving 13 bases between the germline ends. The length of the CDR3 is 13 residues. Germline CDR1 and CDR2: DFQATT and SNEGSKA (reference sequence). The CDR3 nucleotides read TGCAGTGCTACCCCCTCGACAGGCTATGGCTACACCTTC. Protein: CSATPSTGYGYTF.

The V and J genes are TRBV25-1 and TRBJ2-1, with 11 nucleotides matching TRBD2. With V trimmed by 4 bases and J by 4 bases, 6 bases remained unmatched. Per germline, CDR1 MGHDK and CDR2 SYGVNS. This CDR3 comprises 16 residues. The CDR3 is CASSVTGLAAYNEQFF. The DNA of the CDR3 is TGTGCCAGCAGTGTAACGGGACTAGCGGCATACAATGAGCAGTTCTTC.

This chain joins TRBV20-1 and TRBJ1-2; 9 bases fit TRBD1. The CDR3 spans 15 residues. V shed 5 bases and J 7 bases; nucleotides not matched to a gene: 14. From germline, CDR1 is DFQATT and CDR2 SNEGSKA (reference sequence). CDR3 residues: CSASSLTGGVGGYTF. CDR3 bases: TGCAGTGCTTCCTCCCTGACAGGGGGTGTCGGTGGCTACACCTTC.

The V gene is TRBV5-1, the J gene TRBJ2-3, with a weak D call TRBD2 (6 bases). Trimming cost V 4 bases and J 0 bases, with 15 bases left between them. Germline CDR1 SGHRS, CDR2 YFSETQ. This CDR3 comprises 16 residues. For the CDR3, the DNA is TGCGCCAGCAGCGGGGGGATACTAGCTAGCACAGATACGCAGTATTTT. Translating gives CASSGGILASTDTQYF.

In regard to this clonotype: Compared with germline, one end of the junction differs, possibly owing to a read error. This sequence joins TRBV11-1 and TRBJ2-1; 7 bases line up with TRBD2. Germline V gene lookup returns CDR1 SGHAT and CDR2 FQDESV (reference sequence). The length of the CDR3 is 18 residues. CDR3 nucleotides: TGTGCCAGCCGCTTATCCCCAAAAGGCGGGAGACCCTACAATGAGCAGTTCTTC. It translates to CASRLSPKGGRPYNEQFF. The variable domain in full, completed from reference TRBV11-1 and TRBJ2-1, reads EAEVAQSPRYKITEKSQAVAFWCDPISGHATLYWYRQILGQGPELLVQFQDESVVDDSQLPKDRFSAERLKGVDSTLKIQPAELGDSAMYLCASRLSPKGGRPYNEQFFGPGTRLTVL.

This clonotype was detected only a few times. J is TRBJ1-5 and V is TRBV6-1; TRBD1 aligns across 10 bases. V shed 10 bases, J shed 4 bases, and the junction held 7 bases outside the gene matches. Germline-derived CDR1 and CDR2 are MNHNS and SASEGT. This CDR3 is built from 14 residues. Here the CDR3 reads CAITRDRGNQPQHF. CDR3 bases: TGTGCCATCACCCGGGACAGGGGTAATCAGCCCCAGCATTTT.

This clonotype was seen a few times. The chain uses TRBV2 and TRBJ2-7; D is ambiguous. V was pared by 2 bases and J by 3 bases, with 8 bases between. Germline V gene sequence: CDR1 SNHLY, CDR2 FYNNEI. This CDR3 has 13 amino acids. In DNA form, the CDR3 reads TGTGCCAGCAGTGAATGGGCATACTACGAGCAGTACTTC. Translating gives CASSEWAYYEQYF.

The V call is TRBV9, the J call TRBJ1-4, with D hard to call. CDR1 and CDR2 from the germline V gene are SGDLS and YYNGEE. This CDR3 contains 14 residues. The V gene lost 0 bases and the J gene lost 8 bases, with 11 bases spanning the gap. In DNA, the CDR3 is TGTGCCAGCAGCGTAGATCCCAGAGGGGAAAAACTGTTTTTT. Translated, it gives CASSVDPRGEKLFF.

This chain's CDR3 is CASSLELAEETQYF. The CDR3 DNA sequence: TGTGCCAGCAGCCTAGAACTAGCGGAAGAGACCCAGTACTTC. This rearrangement joins TRBV7-2 to TRBJ2-5, with 8 bases lining up with TRBD2. CDR1 and CDR2 from the germline V gene are SGHTA and FQGNSA. With V trimmed by 5 bases and J by 3 bases, 5 bases remained unmatched. The CDR3 is made up of 14 amino acids.

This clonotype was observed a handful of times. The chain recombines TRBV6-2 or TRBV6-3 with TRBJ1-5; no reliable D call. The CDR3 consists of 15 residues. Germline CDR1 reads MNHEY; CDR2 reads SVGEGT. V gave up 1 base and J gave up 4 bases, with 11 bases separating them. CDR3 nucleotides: TGTGCCAGCAGTTACTTTTCGACGGGAAATCAGCCCCAGCATTTT. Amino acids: CASSYFSTGNQPQHF.

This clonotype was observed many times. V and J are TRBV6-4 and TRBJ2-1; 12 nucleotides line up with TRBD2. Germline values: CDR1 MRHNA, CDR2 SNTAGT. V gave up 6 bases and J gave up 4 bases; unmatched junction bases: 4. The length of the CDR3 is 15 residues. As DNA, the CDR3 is TGTGCCAGCAGCCGACTAGCGGGGGCTTACAATGAGCAGTTCTTC. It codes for CASSRLAGAYNEQFF.